Presented here are 27 T cell receptor beta chains from one specimen sequenced in a study of T cell responses to AZD1222 COVID-19 vaccine. Assay used: immunoSEQ multiplex PCR; TCRdb lists only in-frame clones, some missing. The sample shows about 150,000 clones, under 95% of them seen only once. The source was peripheral blood, collected on day 0 of AZD1222 vaccination. The receptors were sampled from an adult in good health.

This chain joins TRBV4-1 and TRBJ2-1; D may match TRBD1 or TRBD2 (5 bases each). CDR1 is MGHRA, CDR2 YSYEKL, per germline. The CDR3 consists of 13 residues. V was clipped by 3 bases and J by 4 bases, with 7 bases between them. For the CDR3, the DNA is TGCGCCAGCAGCCAGGGGGAATACAATGAGCAGTTCTTC. Translation gives CASSQGEYNEQFF.

DNA for the CDR3: TGCGCCAGCAGGGTTGGGGCCGGGAACACCGGGGAGCTGTTTTTT. Translation gives CASRVGAGNTGELFF. The chain employs TRBV5-1 and TRBJ2-2, with D possibly being TRBD1 (5 bases). V dropped 5 bases and J dropped 1 base, with 12 bases sitting between them. CDR3 length equals 15 residues. CDR1 SGHRS and CDR2 YFSETQ come from the germline V gene.

The chain carries TRBV10-3 and TRBJ1-5; D remains ambiguous. Trimming cost V 10 bases and J 5 bases, with 24 bases left between them. Germline V lookup: CDR1 ENHRY, CDR2 SYGVKD. The CDR3 consists of 16 residues. CDR3 residues: CATRPVGPGGDQPQHF. For the CDR3, the DNA is TGTGCCACCAGGCCGGTTGGGCCAGGTGGGGATCAGCCCCAGCATTTT.

The V call is TRBV6-2 or TRBV6-3, the J call TRBJ1-5; D call uncertain. The CDR3 has 18 residues. Trimming took off 0 bases at V and 4 bases at J, with 19 bases between the two ends. Germline CDR1 MNHEY, CDR2 SVGEGT. CDR3 in DNA: TGTGCCAGCAGTTACTCAGTGGGGTACGACTCGTCGAATCAGCCCCAGCATTTT. Protein sequence: CASSYSVGYDSSNQPQHF.

Here the CDR3 DNA reads TGTGCCAGCAGCCCGGACAGCCTGAACACTGAAGCTTTCTTT. Protein sequence: CASSPDSLNTEAFF. This sequence joins TRBV5-6 and TRBJ1-1; TRBD1 is a possible D gene (6 bases). Per germline, CDR1 SGHDT and CDR2 YYEEEE. The CDR3 spans 14 residues. The V and J ends lost 4 bases and 0 bases respectively, with 10 bases between them.

The gene calls are TRBV29-1 and TRBJ1-2, with no clear D. Germline lookup yields CDR1 SQVTM and CDR2 ANQGSEA. Trimming cost V 4 bases and J 7 bases, with 10 bases left between them. The CDR3 consists of 11 residues. The CDR3 protein is CSVATAFGYTF. Written as DNA, the CDR3 is TGCAGCGTTGCAACAGCCTTTGGCTACACCTTC. Variable domain in full (rest from reference TRBV29-1 and TRBJ1-2): SAVISQKPSRDICQRGTSLTIQCQVDSQVTMMFWYRQQPGQSLTLIATANQGSEATYESGFVIDKFPISRPNLTFSTLTVSNMSPEDSSIYLCSVATAFGYTFGSGTRLTVV.

This clone was seen just once. The J gene is TRBJ1-2, the V gene TRBV12-3 or TRBV12-4, with D hard to call. The CDR3 sequence is 12 residues long. V dropped 3 bases and J dropped 5 bases, with 7 bases sitting between them. CDR3 in DNA: TGTGCCAGCAGTTTTAGGGAGTATGGCTACACCTTC. Amino acids: CASSFREYGYTF.

This clone was seen only once. The chain's CDR3 is CASSLAYSDSSGNTIYF. In DNA, the CDR3 is TGTGCCAGCAGCCTTGCATACAGCGACTCTTCTGGAAACACCATATATTTT. The chain joins TRBV7-6 to TRBJ1-3, with unresolved D. The V and J ends lost 5 bases and 1 base respectively, with 18 bases between them. Germline assignment: CDR1 SGHVS and CDR2 FNYEAQ. The CDR3 is made up of 17 amino acids.

The V call is TRBV7-2, the J call TRBJ1-2; D may be TRBD1 (5 bases). This CDR3 has 14 residues. Germline V lookup: CDR1 SGHTA, CDR2 FQGNSA. V was shortened by 5 bases and J by 1 base, with 11 bases between the two germline ends. The CDR3 coding sequence is TGTGCCAGCAGCGGAAGACAGCTTAACTATGGCTACACCTTC. This gives the protein CASSGRQLNYGYTF.

This chain links TRBV11-2 with TRBJ1-4, with D perhaps matching TRBD1 (5 bases). CDR1 is SGHAT, CDR2 FQNNGV, per germline. V was trimmed by 5 bases and J by 0 bases, leaving 19 bases between them. The CDR3 runs to 18 residues. The CDR3 region has the DNA TGTGCCAGCAGCACCGGAAGGGCAACACAGGCAACTAATGAAAAACTGTTTTTT. Translated, it gives CASSTGRATQATNEKLFF.

The chain links TRBV6-5 to TRBJ2-7; D gene ambiguous. The CDR3 contains 12 residues. Trimming cost V 11 bases and J 1 base, with 12 bases left between them. CDR1 and CDR2 from the germline V gene are MNHEY and SVGAGI. The CDR3 nucleotides read TGTGCCCTCCGGGCCACGTCCTACGAGCAGTACTTC. Protein sequence: CALRATSYEQYF.

This chain uses TRBV6-5 with TRBJ1-4, with D possibly TRBD1 on 5 matching bases. The germline gives CDR1 MNHEY, CDR2 SVGAGI. The CDR3 extends over 13 amino acids. V lost 8 bases to trimming and J lost 8 bases, with 15 bases between them. The CDR3 region has the DNA TGTGCCAGCGGGGGGGAGTCAGGCGAAAAACTGTTTTTT. Amino acid sequence: CASGGESGEKLFF.

The genes are TRBV5-6 and TRBJ1-5, with a possible D match to TRBD1 (6 bases). Trimming pared 4 bases from V and 7 bases from J, leaving 18 bases between. CDR3 length: 15 amino acids. CDR1 and CDR2 (germline): SGHDT, YYEEEE. The CDR3 spells CASSLRNRENQPQHF. CDR3 bases: TGTGCCAGCAGCCTGAGGAACAGGGAGAACCAGCCCCAGCATTTT.

This sequence joins TRBV5-1 and TRBJ1-5; D is unresolved. Germline V gene sequence: CDR1 SGHRS, CDR2 YFSETQ. V gave up 4 bases and J gave up 3 bases, with 11 bases separating them. CDR3 length: 14 residues. The CDR3, as DNA: TGCGCCAGCAGCCCCGAAGGGCTCAATCAGCCCCAGCATTTT. Its translation: CASSPEGLNQPQHF.

The rearrangement links TRBV6-4 to TRBJ2-3; D is uncertain. The CDR3 is 16 residues long. Germline loops: CDR1 MRHNA, CDR2 SNTAGT. Deletions cut 5 bases from V and 1 base from J, with 16 bases between. The CDR3 DNA reads as TGTGCCAGCAGTTACAGACCAGGAATAGGCACAGATACGCAGTATTTT. Translating it yields CASSYRPGIGTDTQYF.

This clone has only one observation. The J gene is TRBJ1-5, the V gene TRBV28, with 12 bases identical to TRBD1. The V segment lost 6 bases and the J segment 6 bases; nucleotides outside the gene matches: 3. The germline CDR1 and CDR2 sequences are MDHEN and SYDVKM. CDR3 length: 14 amino acids. The CDR3 sequence is CASRGQGAVQPQHF. The CDR3 region has the DNA TGTGCCAGCAGGGGACAGGGGGCTGTTCAGCCCCAGCATTTT.

The table lists this clone with a count of one. V usage is TRBV4-2 and J usage is TRBJ2-7; D gene ambiguous. V lost 0 bases and J 3 bases, leaving 12 bases between the germline ends. Germline V gene sequence: CDR1 LGHNA, CDR2 YNFKEQ. The CDR3 is made up of 15 amino acids. In DNA form, the CDR3 reads TGTGCCAGCAGCCAAGATTTCTCGGGCGGCTACGAGCAGTACTTC. Translating it yields CASSQDFSGGYEQYF.

Written as DNA, the CDR3 is TGTGCCAGCAGTTCCCGGGGACAGGGGGTCGAGCAGTACTTC. Its protein is CASSSRGQGVEQYF. The V gene is TRBV6-5, the J gene TRBJ2-7; 11 nucleotides match TRBD1. The germline V gene has CDR1 MNHEY and CDR2 SVGAGI. V shed 4 bases and J 6 bases; nucleotides not matched to a gene: 5. The CDR3 sequence is 14 residues long.

This rearrangement joins TRBV11-2 to TRBJ2-1; unclear D gene. This CDR3 is built from 15 residues. V was pared by 1 base and J by 3 bases, with 10 bases between. Germline V gene lookup returns CDR1 SGHAT and CDR2 FQNNGV. In DNA form, the CDR3 reads TGTGCCAGCAGCTTAGTTTCTGACGGCTACAATGAGCAGTTCTTC. This encodes CASSLVSDGYNEQFF. Using reference TRBV11-2 and TRBJ2-1 for the parts outside the CDR3, the full variable domain is EAGVAQSPRYKIIEKRQSVAFWCNPISGHATLYWYQQILGQGPKLLIQFQNNGVVDDSQLPKDRFSAERLKGVDSTLKIQPAKLEDSAVYLCASSLVSDGYNEQFFGPGTRLTVL.

The chain carries TRBV7-3 and TRBJ2-5; D possibly corresponds to TRBD2 (5 bases). There are 14 residues in the CDR3. Germline assignment: CDR1 SGHTA and CDR2 FQGTGA. V lost 1 base and J lost 3, with 9 bases in between. The CDR3 reads CASSLSVGEETQYF. CDR3 bases: TGTGCCAGCAGCTTAAGCGTCGGGGAAGAGACCCAGTACTTC.

This chain connects TRBV9 to TRBJ2-3; 7 bases map to TRBD1. Trimming took 0 bases from V and 1 from J; bases not matched to a gene: 5. The CDR3 totals 16 residues. Germline V gene data show CDR1 as SGDLS and CDR2 as YYNGEE. The CDR3 is CASSVGSQGGTDTQYF. Written as DNA, the CDR3 is TGTGCCAGCAGCGTAGGTTCTCAGGGGGGCACAGATACGCAGTATTTT.

This rearrangement joins TRBV19 to TRBJ1-5; D may be TRBD1 (5 bases). This CDR3 is built from 14 residues. The V end was cut by 6 bases, the J end by 7 bases, with 16 bases between. Per the germline V gene, CDR1 is LNHDA and CDR2 is SQIVND (reference sequence). CDR3 region: CASRPSTVNQPQHF. CDR3 DNA sequence: TGTGCCAGTAGACCATCGACAGTTAACCAGCCCCAGCATTTT.

This clone has more than one count but fewer than ten. The rearrangement links TRBV4-1 to TRBJ1-4, with D unresolved. Germline V gives CDR1 MGHRA, CDR2 YSYEKL. CDR3 length: 15 amino acids. With 7 bases removed from V and 3 bases from J, the gap between germline ends came to 15 bases. In DNA form, the CDR3 reads TGCGCCAGCATGCTGTTGGCCAATTCTAATGAAAAACTGTTTTTT. It yields the protein CASMLLANSNEKLFF.

The chain joins TRBV2 to TRBJ2-1; 13 nucleotides line up with TRBD2. This CDR3 region has 15 residues. Per the germline V gene, CDR1 is SNHLY and CDR2 is FYNNEI. V shed 7 bases and J 7 bases; nucleotides not matched to a gene: 7. CDR3 sequence (DNA): TGTGCCAGCAAGCTACTAGCGGGAGGGCCTAATGAGCAGTTCTTC. This codes for CASKLLAGGPNEQFF.

This chain joins TRBV4-2 and TRBJ1-3; the match to TRBD1 covers 11 bases. The CDR3 has 17 amino acids. Germline lookup yields CDR1 LGHNA and CDR2 YNFKEQ. V trimming: 8 bases; J trimming: 2 bases; junction bases outside the gene matches: 11. The CDR3 DNA sequence: TGTGCCAGCGCGTCAGGACAGGGGGCTTGGGCTGGAAACACCATATATTTT. This translates into CASASGQGAWAGNTIYF.

Here the CDR3 DNA reads TGTGCCAGCAGCTTAGAATATACAGGTTTAGGCTCACCCCTCCACTTT. This codes for CASSLEYTGLGSPLHF. V usage is TRBV7-2 and J usage is TRBJ1-6; TRBD1 might be the D (5 bases). Germline CDR1 is SGHTA and CDR2 is FQGNSA. The CDR3 runs 16 residues. With 1 base removed from V and 10 bases from J, the gap between germline ends came to 17 bases.

V gene TRBV4-2 combines with J gene TRBJ1-4; D possibly corresponds to TRBD1 (5 bases). The CDR3 length is 15 residues. V was trimmed by 1 base and J by 8 bases, leaving 14 bases between them. Germline V gene sequence: CDR1 LGHNA, CDR2 YNFKEQ. The CDR3 nucleotides read TGTGCCAGCAGCCAAGGGGAGGGGATCGGCGAAAAACTGTTTTTT. Encoded protein: CASSQGEGIGEKLFF.